Many counts were recorded for the clone carrying this TCR beta chain. Its antigen is undetermined. The V gene's germline CDR1 is KGHDR and CDR2 SFDVKD. The junction had 4 bases not matched to a gene; V was cut back by 1 base and J by 0 bases. The CDR3 runs to 17 residues. This sample is drawn from a study of identical twins. Each CDR3 protein gets one entry after TCRdb re-called the 5' RACE reads with MiXCR. The data show hundreds of thousands of distinct CDR3 sequences, roughly 6.2% seen once. Study-level points and caveats: The study found excess low generation probability among twin-shared out-of-frame alpha sequences.

V and J are TRBV24-1 and TRBJ2-3; 9 bases agree with TRBD2. The source is a man younger than 30 in good health. Input material: naive T cells sorted from blood. In nucleotides, the CDR3 is TGTGCCACCAGTGATTTAGGCCTAGCGGGAAGCACAGATACGCAGTATTTT. As protein: CATSDLGLAGSTDTQYF.